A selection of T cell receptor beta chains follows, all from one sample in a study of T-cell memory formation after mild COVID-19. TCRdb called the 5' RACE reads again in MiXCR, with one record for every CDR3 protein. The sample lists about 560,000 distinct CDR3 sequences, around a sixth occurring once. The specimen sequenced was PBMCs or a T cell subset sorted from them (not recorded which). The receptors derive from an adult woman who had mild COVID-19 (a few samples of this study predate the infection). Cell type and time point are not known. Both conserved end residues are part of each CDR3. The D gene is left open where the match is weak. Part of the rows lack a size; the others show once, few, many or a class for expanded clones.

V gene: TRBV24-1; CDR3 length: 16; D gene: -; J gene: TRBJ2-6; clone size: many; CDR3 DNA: TGTGCCACCAGTGATTTGCCAGGGGTAGGGGCCAACGTCCTGACTTTC; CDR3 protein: CATSDLPGVGANVLTF
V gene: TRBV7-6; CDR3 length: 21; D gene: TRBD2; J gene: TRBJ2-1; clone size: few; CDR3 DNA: TGTGCCAGCAGCTTACCGGGACTAGCGGGAGGGCCGTCAAGCTCCTACAATGAGCAGTTCTTC; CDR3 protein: CASSLPGLAGGPSSSYNEQFF
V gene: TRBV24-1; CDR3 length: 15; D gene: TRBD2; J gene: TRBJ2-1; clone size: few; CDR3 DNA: TGTGCCACCAGTGCCGGAGCGGGAGGGCCGAATGAGCAGTTCTTC; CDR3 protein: CATSAGAGGPNEQFF
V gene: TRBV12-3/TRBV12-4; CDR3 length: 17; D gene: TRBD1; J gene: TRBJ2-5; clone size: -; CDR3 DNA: TGTGCCAGCAGTTTAGGAGACAGGGGTTCGACCGAAGAGACCCAGTACTTC; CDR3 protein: CASSLGDRGSTEETQYF
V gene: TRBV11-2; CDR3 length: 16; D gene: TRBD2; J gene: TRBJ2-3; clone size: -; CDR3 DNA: TGTGCCAGCAGCTCACAGCGGGAGGGCAACACAGATACGCAGTATTTT; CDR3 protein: CASSSQREGNTDTQYF
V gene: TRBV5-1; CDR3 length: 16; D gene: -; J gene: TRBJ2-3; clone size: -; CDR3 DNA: TGCGCCAGCAGCTTGGGTGTGGGGGGAAACACAGATACGCAGTATTTT; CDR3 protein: CASSLGVGGNTDTQYF
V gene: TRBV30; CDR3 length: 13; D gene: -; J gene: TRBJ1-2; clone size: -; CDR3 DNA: TGTGCCTGGAGTGTAGCGGGGTACTATGGCTACACCTTC; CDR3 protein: CAWSVAGYYGYTF
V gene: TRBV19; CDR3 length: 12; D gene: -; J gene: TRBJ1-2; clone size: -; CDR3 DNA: TGTGCCAGTACCAATCCGGGAGAGAGGCACACCTTC; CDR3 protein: CASTNPGERHTF
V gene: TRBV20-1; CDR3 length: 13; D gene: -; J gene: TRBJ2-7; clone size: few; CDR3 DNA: TGCAGTGCTAGAGACCGGGTCGCCTACGAGCAGTACTTC; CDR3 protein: CSARDRVAYEQYF
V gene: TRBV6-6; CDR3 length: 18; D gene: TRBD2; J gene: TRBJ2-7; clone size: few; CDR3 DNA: TGTGCCAGCAGCTATAGCGGGGGAGTTTTTTTCAGTGTCTACGAGCAGTACTTC; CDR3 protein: CASSYSGGVFFSVYEQYF
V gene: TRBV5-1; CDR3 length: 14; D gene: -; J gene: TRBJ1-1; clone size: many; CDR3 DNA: TGCGCCAGCAGCTTGGCCGACAGTTATGGAGAAGCTTTCTTT; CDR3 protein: CASSLADSYGEAFF
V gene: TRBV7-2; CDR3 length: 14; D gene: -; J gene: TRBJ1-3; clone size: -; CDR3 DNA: TGTGCCAGCAGCTTAGGACAGACTGGAAACACCATATATTTT; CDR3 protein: CASSLGQTGNTIYF
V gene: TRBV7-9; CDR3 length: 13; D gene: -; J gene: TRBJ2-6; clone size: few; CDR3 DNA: TGTGCCCAAGGGGCTGCTGGGGCCAACGTCCTGACTTTC; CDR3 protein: CAQGAAGANVLTF
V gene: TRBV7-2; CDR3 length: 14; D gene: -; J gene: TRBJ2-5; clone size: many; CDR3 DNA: TGTGCCAGCAGCTTATTGGGGCTGGGGGAGACCCAGTACTTC; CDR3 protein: CASSLLGLGETQYF
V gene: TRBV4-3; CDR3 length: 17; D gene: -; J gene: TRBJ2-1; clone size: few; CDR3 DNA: TGCGCCAGCAGCCAAGATGTAGGTGGCGTCTCCTACAATGAGCAGTTCTTC; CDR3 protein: CASSQDVGGVSYNEQFF
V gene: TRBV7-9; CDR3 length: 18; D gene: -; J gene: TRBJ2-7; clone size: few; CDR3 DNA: TGTGCCAGCAGCTTTCGGGGGACAGACCCCTTACCGCCCCACGAGCAGTACTTC; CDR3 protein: CASSFRGTDPLPPHEQYF
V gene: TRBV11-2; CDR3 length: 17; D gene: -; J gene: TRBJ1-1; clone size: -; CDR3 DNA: TGTGCCAGCAGCTCGGCGTGGGACGTATCCATGAACACTGAAGCTTTCTTT; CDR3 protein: CASSSAWDVSMNTEAFF
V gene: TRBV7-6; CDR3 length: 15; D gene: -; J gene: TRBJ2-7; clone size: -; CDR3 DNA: TGTGCCAGCAGCCGAGCGGTACAGGGGGGGTACGAGCAGTACTTC; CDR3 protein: CASSRAVQGGYEQYF
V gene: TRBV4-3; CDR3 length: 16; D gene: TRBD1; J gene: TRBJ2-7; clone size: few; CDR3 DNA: TGCGCCAGCAGCCAGGGCCAAAGGACAGGCTCCTACGAGCAGTACTTC; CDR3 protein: CASSQGQRTGSYEQYF
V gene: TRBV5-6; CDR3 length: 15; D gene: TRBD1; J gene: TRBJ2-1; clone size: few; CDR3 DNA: TGTGCCAGCAGTAAAAGGACAGGGGGACTGAATGAGCAGTTCTTC; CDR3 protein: CASSKRTGGLNEQFF
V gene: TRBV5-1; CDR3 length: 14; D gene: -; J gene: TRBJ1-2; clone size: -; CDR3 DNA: TGCGCCAGCAGCTCTGGACAGCTCGTCTATGGCTACACCTTC; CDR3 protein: CASSSGQLVYGYTF
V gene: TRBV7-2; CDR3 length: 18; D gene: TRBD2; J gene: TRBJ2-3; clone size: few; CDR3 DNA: TGTGCCAGCAGCCTCTCCGGGACTAGCGGGGGGCCAGCAGATACGCAGTATTTT; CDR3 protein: CASSLSGTSGGPADTQYF
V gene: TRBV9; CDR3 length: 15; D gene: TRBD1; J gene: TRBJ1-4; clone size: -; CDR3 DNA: TGTGCCAGCAGCTCCCGGACAGGGACTAATGAAAAACTGTTTTTT; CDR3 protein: CASSSRTGTNEKLFF
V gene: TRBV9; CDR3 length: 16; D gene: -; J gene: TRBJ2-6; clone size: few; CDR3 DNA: TGTGCCAGCAGCGTAGGCCTACTCTCTGGGGCCAACGTCCTGACTTTC; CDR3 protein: CASSVGLLSGANVLTF
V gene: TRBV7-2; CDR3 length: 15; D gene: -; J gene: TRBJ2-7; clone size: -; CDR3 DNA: TGTGCCAGCAGCTTGGACGGAGCCCTCTCCTACGAGCAGTACTTC; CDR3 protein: CASSLDGALSYEQYF
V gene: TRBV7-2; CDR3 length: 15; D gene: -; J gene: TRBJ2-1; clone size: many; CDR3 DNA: TGTGCCAGCAGCTTATTGGGCGTAGGGAGCAATGAGCAGTTCTTC; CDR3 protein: CASSLLGVGSNEQFF
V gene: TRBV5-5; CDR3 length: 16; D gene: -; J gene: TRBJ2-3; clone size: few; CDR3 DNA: TGTGCCAGCAGCTTTTCCGGGACCAGAAACACAGATACGCAGTATTTT; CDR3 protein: CASSFSGTRNTDTQYF
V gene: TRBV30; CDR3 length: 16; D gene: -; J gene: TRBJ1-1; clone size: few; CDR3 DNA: TGTGCCTGGAGTGTACAGGGTCTAGGGAGGACCACTGAAGCTTTCTTT; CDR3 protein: CAWSVQGLGRTTEAFF
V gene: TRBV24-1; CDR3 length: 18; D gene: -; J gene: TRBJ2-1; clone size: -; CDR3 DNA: TGTGCCACCAGTGATACCAAGAGTCTAGCAGGGAGGTACAATGAGCAGTTCTTC; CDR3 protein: CATSDTKSLAGRYNEQFF
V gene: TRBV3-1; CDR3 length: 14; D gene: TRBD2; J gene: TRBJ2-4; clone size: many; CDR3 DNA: TGTGCCAGCAGCCAGGGAGGGGACGCGGACATTCAGTACTTC; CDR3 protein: CASSQGGDADIQYF
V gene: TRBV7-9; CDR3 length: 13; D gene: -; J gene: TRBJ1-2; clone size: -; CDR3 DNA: TGTGCCAGCAGCCGGGCAGGCTCGAGCGGCTACACCTTC; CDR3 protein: CASSRAGSSGYTF
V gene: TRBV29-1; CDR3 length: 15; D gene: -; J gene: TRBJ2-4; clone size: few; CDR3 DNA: TGCAGCGTTGAAGCTTGGAGGGGCGCCAAAAACATTCAGTACTTC; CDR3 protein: CSVEAWRGAKNIQYF
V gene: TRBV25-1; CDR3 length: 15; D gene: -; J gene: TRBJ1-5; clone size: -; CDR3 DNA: TGTGCCAGCAGTGCCACGACAGGAGCGAATCAGCCCCAGCATTTT; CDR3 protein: CASSATTGANQPQHF
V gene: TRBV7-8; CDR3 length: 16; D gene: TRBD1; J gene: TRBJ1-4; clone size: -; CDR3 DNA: TGTGCCAGCAGCTTAGCGGCGGGACAGTCTAATGAAAAACTGTTTTTT; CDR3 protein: CASSLAAGQSNEKLFF
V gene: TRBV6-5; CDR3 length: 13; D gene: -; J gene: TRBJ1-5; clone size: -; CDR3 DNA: TGTGCCAGCAGGGAGGGGTACGATCAGCCCCAGCATTTT; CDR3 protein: CASREGYDQPQHF
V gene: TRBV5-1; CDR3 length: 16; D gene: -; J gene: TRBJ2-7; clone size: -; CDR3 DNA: TGCGCCAGCAGCTTGGGCGGGACAGCCGAGACCTACGAGCAGTACTTC; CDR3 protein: CASSLGGTAETYEQYF